Sequencing of this TCR beta chain was carried out in a study of blood T cell repertoires in COVID-19. In the study overall: There were acute and convalescent COVID-19 samples, and they came from the United States, Italy and Spain.

Produced via immunoSEQ multiplex PCR; TCRdb's table is partial and in-frame only. Of about 150,000 clones listed, less than 90% are singletons. Unmatched junction bases numbered 8, after V lost 3 bases and J lost 3 bases. The CDR3 is 15 residues long. In germline, CDR1 is SGHKS, CDR2 YYEKEE (reference sequence). The receptor comes from a man aged 25 to 40 with COVID-19, enrolled during active disease. Specimen: peripheral blood. The chain joins TRBV5-5 to TRBJ2-7; 8 bases match TRBD1. The CDR3 region is CASSWRDDRGYEQYF. DNA of the CDR3: TGTGCCAGCAGCTGGAGGGATGACAGGGGCTACGAGCAGTACTTC.